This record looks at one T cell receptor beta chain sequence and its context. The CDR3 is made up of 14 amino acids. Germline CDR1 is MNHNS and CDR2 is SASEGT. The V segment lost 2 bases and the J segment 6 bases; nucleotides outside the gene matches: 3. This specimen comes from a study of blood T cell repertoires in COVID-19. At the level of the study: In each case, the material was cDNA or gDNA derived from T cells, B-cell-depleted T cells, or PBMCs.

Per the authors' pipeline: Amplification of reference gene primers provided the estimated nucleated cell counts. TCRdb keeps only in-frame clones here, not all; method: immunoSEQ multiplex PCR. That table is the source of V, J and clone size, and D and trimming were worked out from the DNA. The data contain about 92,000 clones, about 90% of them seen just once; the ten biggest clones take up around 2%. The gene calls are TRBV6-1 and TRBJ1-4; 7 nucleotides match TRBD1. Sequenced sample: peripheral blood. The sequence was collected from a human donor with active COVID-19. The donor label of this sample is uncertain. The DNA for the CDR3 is TGTGCCAGCAGTGAAACAGGGGCGGATGAAAAACTGTTTTTT. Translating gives CASSETGADEKLFF.